Each of the 14 T cell receptor beta chains below was sequenced from the same sample in a study of blood T cell repertoires in COVID-19. Sequenced by immunoSEQ multiplex PCR; TCRdb stores in-frame clones only, minus some. Among around 150,000 clones listed, roughly 77% were seen once. Material: peripheral blood. These receptors came from a human donor in a cohort sampled during active COVID-19.

J is TRBJ2-7 and V is TRBV6-2 or TRBV6-3; no reliable D call. V dropped 5 bases and J dropped 6 bases, with 20 bases sitting between them. This CDR3 is 15 amino acids long. Germline V gene data show CDR1 as MNHEY and CDR2 as SVGEGT. CDR3 residues: CASSRQLIVLAEQYF. CDR3 DNA sequence: TGTGCCAGCAGTCGCCAACTAATAGTTCTGGCCGAGCAGTACTTC.

By its share, this clone is medium-sized. The chain carries TRBV30 and TRBJ1-2; D remains unclear. V was cut by 5 bases and J by 4 bases, with 11 bases left in between. CDR1 is GTSNPN and CDR2 is SVGIG in the germline V gene (reference sequence). The CDR3 runs to 12 residues. DNA of the CDR3: TGTGCCTGGCCCCGCGGCCTCTATGGCTACACCTTC. As protein: CAWPRGLYGYTF.

The chain joins TRBV11-3 to TRBJ2-3; 7 bases map to TRBD2. The V and J ends lost 5 bases and 6 bases, in that order; junction bases with no gene match: 11. Germline-derived CDR1 and CDR2 are SGHNT and YENEEA. The CDR3 loop spans 15 amino acids. CDR3: CASSPAPGGGDTQYF. The DNA of the CDR3 is TGTGCCAGCAGCCCCGCGCCGGGGGGTGGCGATACGCAGTATTTT.

The chain joins TRBV2 to TRBJ1-3; TRBD1 might be the D (6 bases). This CDR3 has 15 amino acids. Per germline, CDR1 SNHLY and CDR2 FYNNEI. Trimming left V 8 bases short and J 0 bases short, with 14 bases between. Here the CDR3 reads CASATQTGSGNTIYF. Written as DNA, the CDR3 is TGTGCCAGCGCCACCCAGACAGGCTCTGGAAACACCATATATTTT.

The chain has TRBV27 and TRBJ1-2; a weak D match, TRBD1 (5 bases). The CDR3 extends over 13 amino acids. V lost 7 bases and J 8 bases, leaving 17 bases between the germline ends. Germline V lookup: CDR1 MNHEY, CDR2 SMNVEV (reference sequence). CDR3 sequence reads: CASTSNGAGGYTF. DNA of the CDR3: TGTGCCAGCACCTCGAACGGGGCGGGGGGCTACACCTTC.

As for this clone: A read error may produce the germline difference seen at one junction end. The rearrangement joins TRBV25-1 to TRBJ2-7; D gene uncertain. The germline V gene encodes CDR1 MGHDK and CDR2 SYGVNS. The CDR3 is made up of 14 amino acids. CDR3 sequence reads: CASSQARLPYGQYF. CDR3 nucleotides: TGTGCCAGCAGCCAAGCCAGGTTGCCCTACGGGCAGTACTTC.

This clone showed up just once. The chain uses TRBV9 and TRBJ1-3, with 9 bases lining up with TRBD1. The length of the CDR3 is 15 residues. The V segment lost 3 bases and the J segment 3 bases; nucleotides outside the gene matches: 4. CDR1 SGDLS and CDR2 YYNGEE come from the germline V gene. DNA of the CDR3: TGTGCCAGCAGCGCCTTGGACAGGGGTGGAAACACCATATATTTT. Translation: CASSALDRGGNTIYF.

The chain joins TRBV14 to TRBJ2-1; D possibly corresponds to TRBD1 (6 bases). Deletions cut 4 bases from V and 16 bases from J, with 23 bases between. Germline loops: CDR1 SGHDN, CDR2 FVKESK. The CDR3 covers 14 residues. The CDR3 sequence: CASSPQDSRLGYFF. CDR3 DNA sequence: TGTGCCAGCAGCCCACAGGACAGTCGTTTGGGCTACTTCTTC.

The rearrangement joins TRBV19 to TRBJ2-6; 7 nucleotides line up with TRBD1. From germline, CDR1 is LNHDA and CDR2 SQIVND (reference sequence). The V segment lost 6 bases and the J segment 0 bases; nucleotides outside the gene matches: 5. The CDR3 covers 16 residues. As DNA, the CDR3 is TGTGCCAGTAGACCGGGACAGAGCTCTGGGGCCAACGTCCTGACTTTC. This encodes CASRPGQSSGANVLTF. Drawing the rest from reference TRBV19 and TRBJ2-6, the complete variable domain is DGGITQSPKYLFRKEGQNVTLSCEQNLNHDAMYWYRQDPGQGLRLIYYSQIVNDFQKGDIAEGYSVSREKKESFPLTVTSAQKNPTAFYLCASRPGQSSGANVLTFGAGSRLTVL.

The V and J genes are TRBV27 and TRBJ2-7, with 8 bases fitting TRBD2. The CDR3 is 15 amino acids. Germline V CDR1 and CDR2: MNHEY, SMNVEV (reference sequence). V dropped 2 bases and J dropped 3; count of bases not matched to a gene: 6. This CDR3 reads CASSLGLAASYEQYF. Written as DNA, the CDR3 is TGTGCCAGCAGTTTAGGACTAGCCGCAAGCTACGAGCAGTACTTC.

The V and J genes are TRBV5-1 and TRBJ1-4; a possible D gene is TRBD1 (6 bases). The CDR3 sequence is 15 residues long. In germline, CDR1 is SGHRS, CDR2 YFSETQ. V was shortened by 1 base and J by 3 bases, with 10 bases between the two germline ends. The CDR3 spells CASSLTGLSNEKLFF. CDR3 sequence (DNA): TGCGCCAGCAGCTTGACAGGGCTATCTAATGAAAAACTGTTTTTT. Variable domain in full (rest from reference TRBV5-1 and TRBJ1-4): KAGVTQTPRYLIKTRGQQVTLSCSPISGHRSVSWYQQTPGQGLQFLFEYFSETQRNKGNFPGRFSGRQFSNSRSEMNVSTLELGDSALYLCASSLTGLSNEKLFFGSGTQLSVL.

The V and J genes are TRBV19 and TRBJ2-1; 14 nucleotides match TRBD2. This CDR3 contains 16 residues. Trimming removed 5 bases from V and 10 bases from J; junction bases left unmatched: 10. Germline CDR1 reads LNHDA; CDR2 reads SQIVND (reference sequence). The CDR3 DNA is TGTGCCAGTAGTCCCGGACTAGCGGGAGGTACTGAAGAGCAGTTCTTC. It translates to CASSPGLAGGTEEQFF.

CDR3 sequence reads: CASARARASYEQYF. As DNA, the CDR3 is TGTGCCAGCGCGCGGGCAAGGGCTTCCTACGAGCAGTACTTC. The chain recombines TRBV19 with TRBJ2-7; D might be TRBD2 (5 bases). The CDR3 has 14 residues. V lost 9 bases and J 1 base, leaving 16 bases between the germline ends. CDR1 is LNHDA, CDR2 SQIVND, per germline (reference sequence).

This clone has a single count. The rearrangement joins TRBV19 to TRBJ1-2; D not resolved. With 7 bases removed from V and 4 bases from J, the gap between germline ends came to 13 bases. CDR3 length: 13 amino acids. Germline CDR1 LNHDA, CDR2 SQIVND (reference sequence). The DNA for the CDR3 is TGTGCCAGTACCTCCGGGTTTGGCTATGGCTACACCTTC. It codes for CASTSGFGYGYTF. Full variable domain (rest looked up from reference TRBV19 and TRBJ1-2): DGGITQSPKYLFRKEGQNVTLSCEQNLNHDAMYWYRQDPGQGLRLIYYSQIVNDFQKGDIAEGYSVSREKKESFPLTVTSAQKNPTAFYLCASTSGFGYGYTFGSGTRLTVV.